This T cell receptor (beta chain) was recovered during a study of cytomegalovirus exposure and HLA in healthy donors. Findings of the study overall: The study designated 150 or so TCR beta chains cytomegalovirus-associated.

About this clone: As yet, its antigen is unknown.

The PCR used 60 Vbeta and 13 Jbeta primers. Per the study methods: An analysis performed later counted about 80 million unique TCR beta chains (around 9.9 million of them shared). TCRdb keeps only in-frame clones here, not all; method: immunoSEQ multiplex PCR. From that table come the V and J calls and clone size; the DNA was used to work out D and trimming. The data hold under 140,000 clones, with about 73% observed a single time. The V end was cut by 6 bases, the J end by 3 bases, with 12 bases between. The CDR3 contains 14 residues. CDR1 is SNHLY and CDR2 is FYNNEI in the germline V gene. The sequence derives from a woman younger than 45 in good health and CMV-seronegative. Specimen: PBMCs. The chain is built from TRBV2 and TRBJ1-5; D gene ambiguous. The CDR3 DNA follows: TGTGCCAGCAGCTCCGGGAATTTCAATCAGCCCCAGCATTTT. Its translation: CASSSGNFNQPQHF.